This T cell receptor (beta chain) was documented in a study of shared clonotypes between healthy human individuals. Trimming removed 8 bases at V and 4 bases at J, with 8 bases between. Germline CDR1 SEHNR, CDR2 FQNEAQ (reference sequence). CDR3 length: 11 amino acids. Assay used: immunoSEQ multiplex PCR; TCRdb lists only in-frame clones, some missing. The sample has 950,000 to 1,300,000 clones; 65% to 75% are singletons. Sequenced: memory CD4+ T cells sorted from blood. Documented subset: CD45RA-negative fraction. This clonotype was obtained from a man between 18 and 29 years old in good health. This chain uses TRBV7-9 with TRBJ1-1; D is unclear. The CDR3 DNA reads as TGTGCCAGCTCGTTGGTCACTGAAGCTTTCTTT. This gives the protein CASSLVTEAFF.